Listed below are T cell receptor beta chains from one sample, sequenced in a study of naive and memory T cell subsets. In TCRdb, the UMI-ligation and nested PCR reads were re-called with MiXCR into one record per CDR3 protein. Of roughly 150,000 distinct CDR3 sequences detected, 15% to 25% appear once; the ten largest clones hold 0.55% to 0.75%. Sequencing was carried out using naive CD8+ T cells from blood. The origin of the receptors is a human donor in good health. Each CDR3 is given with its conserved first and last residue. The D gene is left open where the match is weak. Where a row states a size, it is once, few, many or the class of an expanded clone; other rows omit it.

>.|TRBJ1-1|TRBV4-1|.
TGCGCCAGCAGCCAAGATCAGGGGCCGGGGGGAGGCACTGAAGCTTTCTTT
CASSQDQGPGGGTEAFF
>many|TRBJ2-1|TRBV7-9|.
TGTGCCAGCAGCTTACAGCGGAGGAGCTCCTACAATGAGCAGTTCTTC
CASSLQRRSSYNEQFF
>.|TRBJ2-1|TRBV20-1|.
TGCAGTGCTAGAGATCCCGGGGCTAGTTACAATGAGCAGTTCTTC
CSARDPGASYNEQFF
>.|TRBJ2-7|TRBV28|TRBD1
TGTGCCAGCAGTTCCCCGACAGGGGGCTACGAGCAGTACTTC
CASSSPTGGYEQYF
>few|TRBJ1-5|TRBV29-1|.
TGCAGCGTTTCCGGGACGGATAGCAATCAGCCCCAGCATTTT
CSVSGTDSNQPQHF
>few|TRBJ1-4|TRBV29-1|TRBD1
TGCAGCGTTGAGGAGGACAGGAATGAAAAACTGTTTTTT
CSVEEDRNEKLFF
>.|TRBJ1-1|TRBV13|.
TGTGCCAGCAGCTTAGGGCGGGGAACCGGACAGAGAAACACTGAAGCTTTCTTT
CASSLGRGTGQRNTEAFF
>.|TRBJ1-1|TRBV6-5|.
TGTGCCAGCAGTTACATGGCAGTGAACACTGAAGCTTTCTTT
CASSYMAVNTEAFF
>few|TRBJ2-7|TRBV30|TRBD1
TGTGCCTGGTCGGGCCGGGACAGGGGCGGGGAGCAGTACTTC
CAWSGRDRGGEQYF
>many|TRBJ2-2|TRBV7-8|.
TGTGCCAGCAGCTTAAGAGCCGGGGAGCTGTTTTTT
CASSLRAGELFF
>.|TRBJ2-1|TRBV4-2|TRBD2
TGTGCCAGCAGCCAAGAACTAGCGGGAGCGGCTCGGGAGCAGTTCTTC
CASSQELAGAAREQFF
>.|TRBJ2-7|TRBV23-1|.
TGCGCCAGCAGTCATGGGGGAATCACCTACGAGCAGTACTTC
CASSHGGITYEQYF
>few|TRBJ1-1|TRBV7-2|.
TGTGCCAGCAGCTTAGTGTACGGCACTGAAGCTTTCTTT
CASSLVYGTEAFF
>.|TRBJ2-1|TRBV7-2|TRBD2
TGTGCCAGCAGCGAGGGACTAGCGGGAGTACCTGAGCAGTTCTTC
CASSEGLAGVPEQFF
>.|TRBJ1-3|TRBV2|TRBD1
TGTGCCAGCAGTGGGGACAGTACCCCTGGAAACACCATATATTTT
CASSGDSTPGNTIYF
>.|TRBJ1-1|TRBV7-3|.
TGTGCCAGCAGCTCCACGGGGGAAAACACTGAAGCTTTCTTT
CASSSTGENTEAFF
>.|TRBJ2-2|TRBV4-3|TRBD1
TGCGCCAGCAGACGAGAGACAGGGGACACCGGGGAGCTGTTTTTT
CASRRETGDTGELFF
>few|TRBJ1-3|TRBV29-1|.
TGCAGCGTTGAAGATCGATCCGCGTCTGGAAACACCATATATTTT
CSVEDRSASGNTIYF
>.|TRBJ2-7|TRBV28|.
TGTGCCAGCAGTCGGGGGACGGGGTTACCCTACGAGCAGTACTTC
CASSRGTGLPYEQYF
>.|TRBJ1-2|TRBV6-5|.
TGTGCCAGCACCCACCAGGGAGGCAGCAACTATGGCTACACCTTC
CASTHQGGSNYGYTF
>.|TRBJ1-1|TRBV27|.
TGTGCCAGCAGTTTTCTGGGGGCCATGAACACTGAAGCTTTCTTT
CASSFLGAMNTEAFF
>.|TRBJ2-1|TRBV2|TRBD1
TGTGCCAGCAGTGACACAGGGGGCCATGGTGAGCAGTTCTTC
CASSDTGGHGEQFF
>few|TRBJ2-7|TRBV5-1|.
TGCGCCAGCAGCTTGTTCTCGCCGAGGGGCTACGAGCAGTACTTC
CASSLFSPRGYEQYF
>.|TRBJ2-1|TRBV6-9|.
TGTGCCAGCACCTCCCTAGCAGAGTATGAGCAGTTCTTC
CASTSLAEYEQFF
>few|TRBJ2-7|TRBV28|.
TGTGCCAGCATGTGGGGTTCCTACGAGCAGTACTTC
CASMWGSYEQYF
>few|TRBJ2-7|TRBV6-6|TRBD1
TGTGCCAGCGGGACAGGGAGGTCGTACGAGCAGTACTTC
CASGTGRSYEQYF
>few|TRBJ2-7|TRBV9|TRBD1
TGTGCCAGCAGCGGACTGGACAGGGACCCTTTCAAGCAGTACTTC
CASSGLDRDPFKQYF
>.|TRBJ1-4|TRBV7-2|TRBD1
TGTGCCAGCAGCTTAGGGGGGACAGTGACTATTGCAACTAATGAAAAACTGTTTTTT
CASSLGGTVTIATNEKLFF
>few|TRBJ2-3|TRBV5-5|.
TGTGCCAGCAGCCTCAGGGCCCAACAGAGGGTGGCCACAGATACGCAGTATTTT
CASSLRAQQRVATDTQYF
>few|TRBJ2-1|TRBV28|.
TGTGCCAGCAGTTTATGGGGGTCGAGCGGCCCAAGTACCAATGAGCAGTTCTTC
CASSLWGSSGPSTNEQFF
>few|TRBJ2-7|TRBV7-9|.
TGTGCCAGCAGCTCCGGGACGGCATACTACGAGCAGTACTTC
CASSSGTAYYEQYF
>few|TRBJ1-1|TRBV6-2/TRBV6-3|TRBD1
TGTGCCAGCAGTTCACAGGGGACGGGCACTGAAGCTTTCTTT
CASSSQGTGTEAFF
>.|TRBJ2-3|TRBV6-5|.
TGTGCCAGCAGTACCAGACAGTACCCAGATACGCAGTATTTT
CASSTRQYPDTQYF
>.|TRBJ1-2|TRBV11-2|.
TGTGCCAGCAGCGGCTATGGCTACACCTTC
CASSGYGYTF
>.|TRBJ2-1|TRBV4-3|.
TGCGCCAGCAGCCAAGTAGCGTTGGATGAGCAGTTCTTC
CASSQVALDEQFF
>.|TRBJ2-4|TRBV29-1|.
TGCAGCGTTGAATTTCTAGGAGCCCACAGGGAAAACATTCAGTACTTC
CSVEFLGAHRENIQYF
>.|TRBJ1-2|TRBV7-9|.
TGTGCCAGCAGCTTAGGGGTTAAAGACTACACCTTC
CASSLGVKDYTF
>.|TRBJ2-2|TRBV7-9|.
TGTGCCTCCATTGGGGGCTCGAACACCGGGGAGCTGTTTTTT
CASIGGSNTGELFF
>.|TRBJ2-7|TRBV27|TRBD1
TGTGCCAGCAGTCGGACAGGTTCCTACGAGCAGTACTTC
CASSRTGSYEQYF
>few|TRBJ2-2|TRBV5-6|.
TGTGCCAGCAGCTACGCCCAGGGGAACACCGGGGAGCTGTTTTTT
CASSYAQGNTGELFF
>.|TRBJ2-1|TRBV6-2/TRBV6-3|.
TGTGCCAGCAGCCAATCGGCCTCCTACAATGAGCAGTTCTTC
CASSQSASYNEQFF
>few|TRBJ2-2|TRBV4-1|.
TGCGCCAGCAGCCAAGTCGGGGTCGGGGAGCTGTTTTTT
CASSQVGVGELFF
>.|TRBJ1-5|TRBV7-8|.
TGTGCCAGCAGCTCGCTGTTGAGGATGGAGGTCAATCAGCCCCAGCATTTT
CASSSLLRMEVNQPQHF
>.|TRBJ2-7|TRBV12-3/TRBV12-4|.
TGTGCCAGCAGTTTAGACAGAACTTACGAGCAGTACTTC
CASSLDRTYEQYF
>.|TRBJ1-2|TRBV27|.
TGTGCCAGCAGTCCCGGGTTCGGAGGCTACACCTTC
CASSPGFGGYTF
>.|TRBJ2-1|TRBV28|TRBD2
TGTGCCAGCAGTTTTCTGCCTAGCGGTAAACTCTCCTACAATGAGCAGTTCTTC
CASSFLPSGKLSYNEQFF
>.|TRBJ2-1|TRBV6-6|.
TGTGCCAGCAGTCACACCCTATACAATGAGCAGTTCTTC
CASSHTLYNEQFF
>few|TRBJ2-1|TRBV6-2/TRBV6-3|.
TGTGCCAGCAGTTACTCAGGGGACGGGCAGTTCTTC
CASSYSGDGQFF
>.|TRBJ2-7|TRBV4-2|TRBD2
TGTGCCAGCAGCCAAGAGGCGGCTAGCGGTTCCTACGAGCAGTACTTC
CASSQEAASGSYEQYF
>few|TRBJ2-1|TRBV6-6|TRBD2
TGTGCCAGCAGTTATCAACTAGCGGGAGGGTTCAATGAGCAGTTCTTC
CASSYQLAGGFNEQFF
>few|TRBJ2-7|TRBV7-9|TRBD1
TGTGCCAGCAGCGGACAGGGGAACGAGCAGTACTTC
CASSGQGNEQYF
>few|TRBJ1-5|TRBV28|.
TGTGCCAGCAGCTACCCGGAAGGGAGTATTGAATATAGCAATCAGCCCCAGCATTTT
CASSYPEGSIEYSNQPQHF
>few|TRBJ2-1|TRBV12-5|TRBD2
TGTGCTAGTGGTTTTTCCCTCGGACTAGCGGGATATGAGCAGTTCTTC
CASGFSLGLAGYEQFF